A selection of T cell receptor beta chains follows, all from one sample in a study of T cell responses to AZD1222 COVID-19 vaccine. The data were produced by immunoSEQ multiplex PCR, yet TCRdb's version contains in-frame clones alone and is incomplete. The sample shows roughly 180,000 clones, around 90% of them seen only once. The starting material was peripheral blood, obtained 28 days after the second AZD1222 dose. Receptor source: an adult who received the AZD1222 COVID-19 vaccine. The CDR3 runs from the conserved cysteine through the conserved F or W. The D gene is left open where the match is weak. Some rows have no size entry. The others give once, few or many, or a class for an expanded clone.

>.|TRBV4-2|.|TRBJ2-1
CASSQRTEYNEQFF
TGTGCCAGCAGCCAAAGGACAGAGTACAATGAGCAGTTCTTC
>TRBD1|TRBV5-1|.|TRBJ1-1
CASSVQGQGATEAFF
TGCGCCAGCAGCGTTCAGGGACAGGGGGCGACTGAAGCTTTCTTT
>TRBD1|TRBV27|.|TRBJ1-2
CASLAGGLVYGYTF
TGTGCCAGCCTGGCAGGGGGCTTGGTCTATGGCTACACCTTC
>.|TRBV18|.|TRBJ1-1
CASSPPGLRLKAEAFF
TGTGCCAGCTCACCACCGGGATTACGCCTGAAGGCTGAAGCTTTCTTT
>.|TRBV5-1|.|TRBJ2-3
CASSLRGLGADTQYF
TGCGCCAGCAGCTTGCGGGGGCTCGGTGCAGATACGCAGTATTTT
>.|TRBV4-1|.|TRBJ2-3
CASSQLGIKDTQYF
TGCGCCAGCAGCCAATTGGGGATTAAGGATACGCAGTATTTT
>.|TRBV27|.|TRBJ2-7
CASSSKGHTAYEQYF
TGTGCCAGCAGTTCTAAAGGACATACCGCCTACGAGCAGTACTTC
>.|TRBV4-1|.|TRBJ1-2
CASSQARSNYGYTF
TGCGCCAGCAGCCAAGCAAGGAGTAACTATGGCTACACCTTC
>.|TRBV28|many|TRBJ1-2
CASSLTGNYGYTF
TGTGCCAGCAGTTTAACGGGCAACTATGGCTACACCTTC
>.|TRBV6-5|.|TRBJ1-1
CASREDPNTEAFF
TGTGCCAGCAGGGAGGACCCGAACACTGAAGCTTTCTTT
>.|TRBV10-3|.|TRBJ2-3
CAITGGPGADTQYF
TGTGCCATCACGGGTGGTCCCGGGGCAGATACGCAGTATTTT
>.|TRBV11-2|.|TRBJ1-1
CASSLGTNTEAFF
TGTGCCAGCAGCTTGGGGACGAACACTGAAGCTTTCTTT
>.|TRBV6-2/TRBV6-3|once|TRBJ2-7
CASSSPASYEQYF
TGTGCCAGCAGTTCCCCAGCGAGCTACGAGCAGTACTTC
>TRBD1|TRBV30|.|TRBJ2-7
CAFEQGSHEQYF
TGTGCCTTCGAACAGGGGTCCCACGAGCAGTACTTC
>.|TRBV28|.|TRBJ2-2
CASSLAGELFF
TGTGCCAGCAGTTTAGCGGGGGAGCTGTTTTTT
>.|TRBV9|.|TRBJ1-5
CASSVQDHQPQHF
TGTGCCAGCAGCGTACAGGACCATCAGCCCCAGCATTTT
>.|TRBV10-3|.|TRBJ1-1
CAISDRQANTEAFF
TGTGCCATCAGTGATCGGCAGGCGAACACTGAAGCTTTCTTT
>.|TRBV6-4|once|TRBJ1-2
CASSRARGYGYTF
TGTGCCAGCTCTCGGGCTCGGGGCTATGGCTACACCTTC
>.|TRBV4-1|.|TRBJ2-7
CASSQDGLSSYEQYF
TGCGCCAGCAGCCAAGATGGCCTCAGCTCCTACGAGCAGTACTTC
>.|TRBV7-3|once|TRBJ2-7
CASSYADRTSNSYEQYF
TGTGCCAGCAGCTACGCAGACAGGACCTCGAACTCCTACGAGCAGTACTTC
>.|TRBV9|.|TRBJ2-2
CASSVDGTEYTGELFF
TGTGCCAGCAGCGTAGACGGGACTGAATACACCGGGGAGCTGTTTTTT
>.|TRBV19|.|TRBJ1-1
CASTRKGISNTEAFF
TGTGCCAGTACTCGAAAGGGAATCTCGAACACTGAAGCTTTCTTT